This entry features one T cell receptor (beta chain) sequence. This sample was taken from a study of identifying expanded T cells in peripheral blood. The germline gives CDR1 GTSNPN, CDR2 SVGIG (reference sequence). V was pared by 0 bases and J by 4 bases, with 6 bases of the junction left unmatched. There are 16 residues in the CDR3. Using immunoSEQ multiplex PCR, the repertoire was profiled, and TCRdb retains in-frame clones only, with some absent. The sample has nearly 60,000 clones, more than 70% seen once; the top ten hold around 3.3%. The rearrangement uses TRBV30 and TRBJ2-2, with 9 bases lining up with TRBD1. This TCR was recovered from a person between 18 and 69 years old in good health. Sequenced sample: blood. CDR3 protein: CAWSVGRTGATGELFF. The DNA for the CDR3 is TGTGCCTGGAGTGTGGGGAGGACAGGGGCCACCGGGGAGCTGTTTTTT.